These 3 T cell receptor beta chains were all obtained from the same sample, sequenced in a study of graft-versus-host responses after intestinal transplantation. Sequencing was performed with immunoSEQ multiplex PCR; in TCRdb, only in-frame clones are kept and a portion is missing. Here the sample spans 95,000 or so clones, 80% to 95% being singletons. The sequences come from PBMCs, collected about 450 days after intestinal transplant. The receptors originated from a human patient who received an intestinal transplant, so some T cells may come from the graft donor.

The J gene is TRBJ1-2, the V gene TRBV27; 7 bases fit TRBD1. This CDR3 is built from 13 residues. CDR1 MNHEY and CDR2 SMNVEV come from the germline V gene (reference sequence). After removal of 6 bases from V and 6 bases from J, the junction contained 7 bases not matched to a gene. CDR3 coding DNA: TGTGCCAGCAGCCGAGGGACAGCGCATGGCTACACCTTC. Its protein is CASSRGTAHGYTF.

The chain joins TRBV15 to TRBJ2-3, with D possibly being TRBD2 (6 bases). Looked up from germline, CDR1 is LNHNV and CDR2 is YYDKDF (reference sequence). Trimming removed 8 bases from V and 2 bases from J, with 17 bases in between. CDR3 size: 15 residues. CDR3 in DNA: TGTGCCACCGGCACCACACTAGCTTCCACAGATACGCAGTATTTT. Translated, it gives CATGTTLASTDTQYF.

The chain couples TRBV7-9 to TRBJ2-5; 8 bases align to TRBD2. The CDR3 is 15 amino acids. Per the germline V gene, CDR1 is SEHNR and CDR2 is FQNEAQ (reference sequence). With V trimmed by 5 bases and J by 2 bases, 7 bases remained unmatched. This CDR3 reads CASSPERGNQETQYF. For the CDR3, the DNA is TGTGCCAGCAGCCCAGAGCGGGGGAATCAAGAGACCCAGTACTTC.